This entry lists 13 T cell receptor beta chains sequenced from one sample in a study of blood T cell repertoires in COVID-19. Sequencing used immunoSEQ multiplex PCR; TCRdb keeps in-frame clones, though not all of them. The sample holds about 42,000 clones, approximately 85% seen once. The sequenced sample consisted of peripheral blood. These receptors all stem from a human donor in a cohort sampled during active COVID-19.

The V and J genes are TRBV3-1 (or the pseudogene TRBV3-2) and TRBJ2-7, with TRBD2 identical over 8 bases. The germline V gene encodes CDR1 LGHDT and CDR2 YNNKEL (reference sequence). With V trimmed by 1 base and J by 6 bases, 5 bases remained unmatched. The CDR3 is 14 amino acids. CDR3 DNA: TGTGCCAGCAGCCAAGCGGGGGGGAGATCCGAGCAGTACTTC. This codes for CASSQAGGRSEQYF.

The chain combines TRBV6-5 with TRBJ2-2; 8 bases are shared with TRBD2. Germline V lookup: CDR1 MNHEY, CDR2 SVGAGI. Trimming took 5 bases from V and 9 from J; bases not matched to a gene: 8. This CDR3 contains 14 residues. The CDR3 protein is CASSTPGLARELFF. CDR3 bases: TGTGCCAGCAGTACCCCCGGACTAGCTAGGGAGCTGTTTTTT.

The rearrangement uses TRBV6-6 and TRBJ1-1; D possibly corresponds to TRBD1 (5 bases). Germline V lookup: CDR1 MNHNY, CDR2 SVGAGI (reference sequence). V dropped 6 bases and J dropped 0 bases, with 11 bases sitting between them. CDR3 size: 14 residues. The CDR3 bases are TGTGCCAGCAGGGAGCGGGGGGTGAACACTGAAGCTTTCTTT. It is translated as CASRERGVNTEAFF.

The chain uses TRBV3-1 (or the pseudogene TRBV3-2) and TRBJ1-5; 7 bases are shared with TRBD1. V was pared by 0 bases and J by 0 bases, with 2 bases of the junction left unmatched. The CDR3 loop spans 16 amino acids. The V gene's germline CDR1 is LGHDT and CDR2 YNNKEL (reference sequence). DNA of the CDR3: TGTGCCAGCAGCCAAGACACAGGGGATAGCAATCAGCCCCAGCATTTT. Amino acids: CASSQDTGDSNQPQHF.

This clone appeared once. The rearrangement joins TRBV7-3 to TRBJ2-2; D is possibly TRBD2 (6 bases). The CDR3 spans 13 residues. Germline CDR1 and CDR2: SGHTA and FQGTGA. Trimming cost V 5 bases and J 5 bases, with 9 bases left between them. The chain's CDR3 is CASSPGGTGELFF. In DNA form, the CDR3 reads TGTGCCAGCAGCCCCGGAGGGACCGGGGAGCTGTTTTTT.

V is TRBV28 and J is TRBJ1-2, with D perhaps matching TRBD1 (5 bases). The CDR3 has 16 residues. Trimming took off 6 bases at V and 0 bases at J, with 17 bases between the two ends. The germline CDR1 and CDR2 sequences are MDHEN and SYDVKM. CDR3 sequence reads: CASSLGWGGANYGYTF. The CDR3 nucleotides read TGTGCCAGCAGCCTAGGGTGGGGCGGTGCTAACTATGGCTACACCTTC.

This rearrangement joins TRBV7-8 to TRBJ2-3; TRBD2 matches at 7 bases. The CDR3 extends over 10 amino acids. Trimming cost V 8 bases and J 9 bases; bases outside gene matches: 2. CDR1 SGHVS and CDR2 FQNEAQ come from the germline V gene. CDR3 nucleotides: TGTGCCAGCGGGGGGGAAACGCAGTATTTT. This encodes CASGGETQYF.

The sample holds a few counts of this clone. The chain recombines TRBV28 with TRBJ1-3, with unresolved D. In germline, CDR1 is MDHEN, CDR2 SYDVKM. The CDR3 is made up of 15 amino acids. The germline V and J ends were trimmed by 5 bases and 3 bases, with 14 bases remaining between them. The CDR3 nucleotides read TGTGCCAGCAGTACCCCGGGGAGGGTTGGAAACACCATATATTTT. It specifies CASSTPGRVGNTIYF.

V usage is TRBV28 and J usage is TRBJ1-4; D call uncertain. Trimming removed 7 bases from V and 6 bases from J, with 15 bases in between. In germline, CDR1 is MDHEN, CDR2 SYDVKM. The CDR3 is made up of 14 amino acids. This CDR3 reads CASTSVGGDEKLFF. In DNA, the CDR3 is TGTGCCAGCACCTCCGTCGGCGGGGATGAAAAACTGTTTTTT.

The chain has TRBV12-3 or TRBV12-4 and TRBJ1-2; possibly TRBD1 for D (5 bases). The V and J ends lost 5 bases and 8 bases respectively, with 12 bases between them. The CDR3 totals 12 residues. CDR3 in amino acids: CASSLQGGGYTF. DNA of the CDR3: TGTGCCAGCAGTCTCCAGGGAGGGGGCTACACCTTC.

The gene calls are TRBV12-3 or TRBV12-4 and TRBJ2-1; perhaps TRBD2 as D (6 bases). The length of the CDR3 is 12 residues. The V end was cut by 3 bases, the J end by 9 bases, with 9 bases between. CDR3 sequence: CASSLGGIEQFF. In DNA, the CDR3 is TGTGCCAGCAGTTTGGGGGGAATTGAGCAGTTCTTC.

This clone has just one count. This chain joins TRBV2 and TRBJ2-3; D might be TRBD2 (5 bases). CDR3 size: 15 residues. The V gene lost 1 base and the J gene lost 7 bases, with 15 bases spanning the gap. Germline-derived CDR1 and CDR2 are SNHLY and FYNNEI. In DNA form, the CDR3 reads TGTGCCAGCAGTGAAGGGGAGCAGCCTAGCCATACGCAGTATTTT. Translating it yields CASSEGEQPSHTQYF.

The genes are TRBV9 and TRBJ2-2; 7 nucleotides align to TRBD1. The CDR3 covers 15 residues. J gave up 4 bases and V 4 bases, and 7 bases lay outside the gene matches. Germline loops: CDR1 SGDLS, CDR2 YYNGEE. CDR3 sequence reads: CASSPPQGPTGELFF. As DNA, the CDR3 is TGTGCCAGCAGCCCACCACAGGGGCCCACCGGGGAGCTGTTTTTT.